Listed below are T cell receptor beta chains from one sample, sequenced in a study of beta chain features in type 1 diabetes. The method was immunoSEQ multiplex PCR; TCRdb's version includes in-frame clones alone and lacks a portion of them. Of about 250,000 clones in the sample, 12% to 15% are singletons; the top ten hold around 0.03%. The sequencing input was naive CD4+ T cells from blood. These receptors all stem from a woman in her thirties or forties in good health. Both conserved end residues are trimmed from each CDR3. The order of the fields is V gene, J gene, CDR3 protein.

v_gene: TRBV6-1
j_gene: TRBJ2-2
CDR3aa: ASSDRSGVTGELF

v_gene: TRBV5-1
j_gene: TRBJ2-3
CDR3aa: ASSSGLNTDTQY

v_gene: TRBV5-4
j_gene: TRBJ1-1
CDR3aa: ASSPPESLDRGKMNTEAF

v_gene: TRBV4-2
j_gene: TRBJ2-5
CDR3aa: ASSQEAASPKTQY

v_gene: TRBV9
j_gene: TRBJ2-7
CDR3aa: ASSVGSYPFEQY

v_gene: TRBV2
j_gene: TRBJ2-5
CDR3aa: ASSEAGEETQY

v_gene: TRBV5-1
j_gene: TRBJ1-2
CDR3aa: ASSQGQGGHT

v_gene: TRBV7-9
j_gene: TRBJ1-1
CDR3aa: ASSSPAGWNTEAF

v_gene: TRBV4-2
j_gene: TRBJ1-1
CDR3aa: ASSQGQGYTEAF

v_gene: TRBV19
j_gene: TRBJ1-5
CDR3aa: ASKSAGGGLRQPQH

v_gene: TRBV5-1
j_gene: TRBJ2-5
CDR3aa: ASSLVGQIQETQY

v_gene: TRBV18
j_gene: TRBJ2-2
CDR3aa: ASSAGQHSNTGELF

v_gene: TRBV19
j_gene: TRBJ1-4
CDR3aa: ASSILGGTVEKLF

v_gene: TRBV18
j_gene: TRBJ2-1
CDR3aa: ASSSLNRDNEQF

v_gene: TRBV10-3
j_gene: TRBJ1-1
CDR3aa: AISVTGAMNTEAF

v_gene: TRBV5-4
j_gene: TRBJ2-5
CDR3aa: ASSSGTTQETQY

v_gene: TRBV5-4
j_gene: TRBJ2-3
CDR3aa: ASSPNRLAGGMDTQY

v_gene: TRBV19
j_gene: TRBJ1-1
CDR3aa: ASSIKSNTEAF

v_gene: TRBV21-1
j_gene: TRBJ2-7
CDR3aa: ASSRIAYEQY

v_gene: TRBV6-5
j_gene: TRBJ1-2
CDR3aa: ASRKDRTHT

v_gene: TRBV2
j_gene: TRBJ2-5
CDR3aa: ASSEGQYQETQY

v_gene: TRBV7-6
j_gene: TRBJ2-5
CDR3aa: ASSSGTGSKTQY

v_gene: TRBV27
j_gene: TRBJ2-1
CDR3aa: ASSLSDVAGGQGEQF

v_gene: TRBV18
j_gene: TRBJ1-5
CDR3aa: ASSPLGTTQPQH

v_gene: TRBV4-2
j_gene: TRBJ2-5
CDR3aa: ASSPRSSGSLLQETQY

v_gene: TRBV29-1
j_gene: TRBJ2-6
CDR3aa: SVGTGISGANVLT

v_gene: TRBV20-1
j_gene: TRBJ1-1
CDR3aa: RGGAGTEAF

v_gene: TRBV5-6
j_gene: TRBJ2-3
CDR3aa: ASSLAGGSRGDTQY

v_gene: TRBV5-1
j_gene: TRBJ2-1
CDR3aa: ASSLRTTGSYNEQF

v_gene: TRBV5-4
j_gene: TRBJ2-1
CDR3aa: ASSFQGGAGGPNEQF

v_gene: TRBV9
j_gene: TRBJ2-1
CDR3aa: ASSVDSNEQF

v_gene: TRBV6-5
j_gene: TRBJ2-1
CDR3aa: ASSSWTSGGDNEQF

v_gene: TRBV4-1
j_gene: TRBJ1-5
CDR3aa: ASSQDQVGTGEGQPQH

v_gene: TRBV5-4
j_gene: TRBJ2-1
CDR3aa: ASSLDSYAQF

v_gene: TRBV5-1
j_gene: TRBJ2-7
CDR3aa: ASSLDRGYEQY

v_gene: TRBV19
j_gene: TRBJ1-2
CDR3aa: ASTGQVSYGYT